This passage covers 7 T cell receptor beta chains from one sample sequenced in a study of T cells in Graves' hyperthyroidism and ophthalmopathy. Amplified TCR beta CDR3 regions came from RNA transcripts. During a first-round RT-PCR of the TCR CDR3, the HTBI primer set was used. Each CDR3 protein gets one entry after TCRdb re-called the multiplex PCR reads with MiXCR. The sample yields about 400,000 distinct CDR3 sequences, 15% seen once. The sequencing sample was made of blood. The receptors shown here come from a woman aged 25 to 45 with Graves' hyperthyroidism.

In this sample, this clonotype turned up a few times. CDR3 region: CASSLIRGVPSQPQHF. The CDR3 DNA is TGTGCCAGCAGTTTAATTCGCGGGGTCCCTTCTCAGCCCCAGCATTTT. V is TRBV28 and J is TRBJ1-5; D is unclear. Germline V gives CDR1 MDHEN, CDR2 SYDVKM. V lost 2 bases and J 6 bases, leaving 17 bases between the germline ends. CDR3 length: 16 residues.

This clonotype has just a few counts. The chain carries TRBV9 and TRBJ2-1; D is uncertain. Germline values: CDR1 SGDLS, CDR2 YYNGEE. The V end was cut by 4 bases, the J end by 1 base, with 24 bases between. This CDR3 contains 19 residues. CDR3 sequence: CASSLSPASALTSYNEQFF. The DNA of the CDR3 is TGTGCCAGCAGCCTAAGCCCCGCATCGGCACTCACTTCCTACAATGAGCAGTTCTTC.

J is TRBJ2-7 and V is TRBV20-1; 8 positions match TRBD1. Germline loops: CDR1 DFQATT, CDR2 SNEGSKA (reference sequence). The V and J ends lost 3 bases and 2 bases, in that order; junction bases with no gene match: 6. The CDR3 extends over 14 amino acids. The chain's CDR3 is CSASHGQGTYEQYF. The CDR3 DNA is TGCAGTGCTAGCCACGGACAGGGAACCTACGAGCAGTACTTC.

This clonotype was picked up a small number of times. The CDR3 DNA sequence: TGTGCCAGCAGCTTAGCGAAGCTAGCGGGAGGGGCAGAGACCCAGTACTTC. Protein: CASSLAKLAGGAETQYF. The chain carries TRBV7-9 and TRBJ2-5; 12 bases agree with TRBD2. J was trimmed by 4 bases and V by 0 bases; bases with no gene match: 6. This CDR3 has 17 residues. The germline V gene encodes CDR1 SEHNR and CDR2 FQNEAQ (reference sequence).

The sample holds a few counts of this clonotype. V is TRBV7-9 and J is TRBJ1-4; D not resolved. Germline loops: CDR1 SEHNR, CDR2 FQNEAQ (reference sequence). Trimming removed 1 base from V and 4 bases from J, with 10 bases in between. The CDR3 extends over 15 amino acids. For the CDR3, the DNA is TGTGCCAGCAGCTTAGACAGAGGTGTTAATGAAAAACTGTTTTTT. It yields the protein CASSLDRGVNEKLFF.

This clonotype was seen ten or more times. This chain connects TRBV12-3 or TRBV12-4 to TRBJ2-5; D is ambiguous. The CDR3 totals 14 residues. The ends were cut back, 3 bases at V and 2 bases at J, with 10 bases in the middle. The CDR3 DNA reads as TGTGCCAGCAGTTTTAGGGTCGGACAAGAGACCCAGTACTTC. Protein sequence: CASSFRVGQETQYF.

V is TRBV27 and J is TRBJ2-2; 7 positions match TRBD2. The CDR3 consists of 13 residues. Losses at the gene ends were 6 bases for V and 8 bases for J; bases not matched to a gene: 6. Germline V gene lookup returns CDR1 MNHEY and CDR2 SMNVEV (reference sequence). CDR3 sequence: CASRASGGGELFF. CDR3 in DNA: TGTGCCAGCAGGGCTAGCGGTGGAGGGGAGCTGTTTTTT.